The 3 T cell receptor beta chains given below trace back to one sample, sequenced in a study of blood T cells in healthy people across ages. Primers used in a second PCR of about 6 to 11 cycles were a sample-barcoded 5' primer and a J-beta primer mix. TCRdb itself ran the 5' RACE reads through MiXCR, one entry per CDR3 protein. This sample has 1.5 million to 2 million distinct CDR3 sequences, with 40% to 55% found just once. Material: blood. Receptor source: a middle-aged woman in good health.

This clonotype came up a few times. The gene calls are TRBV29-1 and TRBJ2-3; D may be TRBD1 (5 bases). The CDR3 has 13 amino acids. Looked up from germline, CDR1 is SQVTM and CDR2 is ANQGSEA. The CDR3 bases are TGCACCATTACAGGACCCAGCACAGATACGCAGTATTTT. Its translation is CTITGPSTDTQYF.

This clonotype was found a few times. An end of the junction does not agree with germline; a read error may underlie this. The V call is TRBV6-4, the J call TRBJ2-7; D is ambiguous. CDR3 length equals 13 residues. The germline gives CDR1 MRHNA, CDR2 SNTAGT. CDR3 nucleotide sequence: TGTGCCAGCAGTGAGTGTGGCCCCCCAGAGCCGTACTTC. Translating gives CASSECGPPEPYF.

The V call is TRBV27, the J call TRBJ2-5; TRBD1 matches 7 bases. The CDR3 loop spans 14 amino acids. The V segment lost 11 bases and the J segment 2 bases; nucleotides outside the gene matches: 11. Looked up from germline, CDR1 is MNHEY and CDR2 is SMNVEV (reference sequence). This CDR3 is CAARLRDRQETQYF. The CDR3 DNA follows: TGTGCCGCGAGATTAAGGGACAGACAAGAGACCCAGTACTTC.